This T cell receptor (beta chain) was identified during a study of blood T cells in healthy people across ages. Study-level points and caveats: Among T cells, TCR beta diversity per million cells dropped roughly linearly as age rose. The CMV status of each donor remained undetermined, and this could have confounded shifts in expanded clonotypes.

Combining a sample-barcoded 5' primer with a J-beta primer mix, a second PCR ran for roughly 6 to 11 cycles. TCRdb reprocessed the 5' RACE reads with MiXCR, giving one entry per CDR3 protein. Among 600,000 to 800,000 distinct CDR3 sequences listed, around 21% were seen once. As to this clonotype: Its matching antigen is unknown.

The donors, all healthy, were Caucasians living in Russia, aged about 6 to 100. Germline loops: CDR1 SQVTM, CDR2 ANQGSEA. The CDR3 spans 13 residues. Sequences were obtained from blood. The chain uses TRBV29-1 and TRBJ2-5; D gene unclear. The DNA end lines up better with TRBJ2-1; the J call may be wrong. The clonotype was recovered from a man aged 65 to 79 in good health. CDR3 in DNA: TGCAGCGTCCGCGATAACCCTTCCTATGAGCAGTTCTTC. It translates to CSVRDNPSYEQFF.